The 26 T cell receptor beta chains below were found in one sample sequenced in a study of shared clonotypes between healthy human individuals. Assay used: immunoSEQ multiplex PCR; TCRdb lists only in-frame clones, some missing. The top ten clones hold roughly 0.56% of a sample with roughly 1,000,000 clones, more than 75% of them seen once. The specimen sequenced was memory CD4+ T cells from PBMCs. The subset was: CD45RA-negative fraction. The source is a man younger than 35 in good health. Some clones in this sample may be carry-over from other donors' samples.

This chain joins TRBV4-3 and TRBJ2-2; D is ambiguous. Trimming shortened V by 4 bases and J by 5 bases, and 8 bases separated the two germline ends. The CDR3 totals 13 residues. CDR1 is LGHNA, CDR2 YSLEER, per germline. CDR3 sequence (DNA): TGCGCCAGCAGCCGGACGGGTACCGGGGAGCTGTTTTTT. Translation gives CASSRTGTGELFF.

This clone occurred once. The genes are TRBV6-5 and TRBJ2-7; no clear D. In germline, CDR1 is MNHEY, CDR2 SVGAGI. The CDR3 consists of 11 residues. Trimming removed 2 bases at V and 7 bases at J, with 6 bases between. CDR3 sequence reads: CASSYLREQYF. In DNA form, the CDR3 reads TGTGCCAGCAGTTACCTACGGGAGCAGTACTTC.

The chain has TRBV4-1 and TRBJ2-2; D is ambiguous. With 0 bases removed from V and 7 bases from J, the gap between germline ends came to 0 bases. Looked up from germline, CDR1 is MGHRA and CDR2 is YSYEKL. There are 11 residues in the CDR3. In DNA form, the CDR3 reads TGCGCCAGCAGCCAAGACGGGGAGCTGTTTTTT. It translates to CASSQDGELFF.

The chain is built from TRBV2 and TRBJ1-1, with D possibly being TRBD1 (5 bases). The CDR3 loop spans 15 amino acids. Trimming removed 7 bases from V and 4 bases from J, with 19 bases in between. CDR1 is SNHLY and CDR2 is FYNNEI in the germline V gene. The CDR3 spells CASIAGRGRGTEAFF. CDR3 nucleotide sequence: TGTGCCAGCATCGCCGGGCGCGGAAGGGGCACTGAAGCTTTCTTT.

The V and J genes are TRBV7-9 and TRBJ2-1; 9 bases line up with TRBD2. Losses at the gene ends were 5 bases for V and 8 bases for J; bases not matched to a gene: 13. CDR1 and CDR2 (germline): SEHNR, FQNEAQ (reference sequence). The CDR3 is made up of 16 amino acids. The CDR3 loop is CASSPTWASGIDEQFF. The CDR3 coding sequence is TGTGCCAGCAGCCCCACGTGGGCTAGCGGGATTGATGAGCAGTTCTTC.

This sequence joins TRBV29-1 and TRBJ1-6; the D gene is possibly TRBD1 (5 bases). In germline, CDR1 is SQVTM, CDR2 ANQGSEA. CDR3 length: 14 amino acids. Trimming took 6 bases from V and 5 from J, leaving 14 bases between them. As DNA, the CDR3 is TGCAGCGTGCGTTCGGGACGGAATAATTCACCCCTCCACTTT. Translating gives CSVRSGRNNSPLHF.

Concerning this clone: The junction and the germline gene differ at one end; a read error may be behind it. The chain joins TRBV6-1 to TRBJ2-7; unclear D gene. The CDR3 runs to 14 residues. Germline values: CDR1 MNHNS, CDR2 SASEGT. The CDR3 loop is CAISDGLGYYEQYF. As DNA, the CDR3 is TGTGCCATCAGTGACGGGTTAGGGTACTACGAGCAGTACTTC.

Written as DNA, the CDR3 is TGTGCCAGCACCTCGGGGGCCCTGAGACTAGGTAATTACGAGCAGTACTTC. Translated, it gives CASTSGALRLGNYEQYF. The rearrangement joins TRBV11-2 to TRBJ2-7; D possibly uses TRBD1 or TRBD2 (6 bases each). The CDR3 spans 17 residues. V was clipped by 7 bases and J by 4 bases, with 26 bases between them. Per the germline V gene, CDR1 is SGHAT and CDR2 is FQNNGV.

V gene TRBV6-5 combines with J gene TRBJ1-5; possible D gene TRBD1, 5 bases. Germline CDR1 reads MNHEY; CDR2 reads SVGAGI. The CDR3 length is 13 residues. Deletions cut 8 bases from V and 7 bases from J, with 15 bases between. CDR3 in DNA: TGTGCCAGCCGACGGGGGGTGTCGCAGCCCCAGCATTTT. This translates into CASRRGVSQPQHF.

The rearrangement links TRBV28 to TRBJ1-1, with D uncertain. Germline values: CDR1 MDHEN, CDR2 SYDVKM. V was shortened by 2 bases and J by 6 bases, with 10 bases between the two germline ends. The CDR3 is 13 amino acids. Written as DNA, the CDR3 is TGTGCCAGCAGTTTACTGGGGTACGCTGAAGCTTTCTTT. Translating it yields CASSLLGYAEAFF.

The chain links TRBV4-2 to TRBJ2-3; 8 bases are shared with TRBD1. This CDR3 region has 14 residues. V gave up 6 bases and J gave up 2 bases; unmatched junction bases: 4. In germline, CDR1 is LGHNA, CDR2 YNFKEQ. The CDR3 here is CASRRTGFTDTQYF. The CDR3 DNA reads TGTGCCAGCAGGAGGACAGGGTTCACAGATACGCAGTATTTT.

The sample holds one count of this clone. This chain uses TRBV6-5 with TRBJ2-7; tentative D call: TRBD1 (5 bases). This CDR3 region has 11 residues. V was clipped by 6 bases and J by 5 bases, with 8 bases between them. Germline CDR1 and CDR2: MNHEY and SVGAGI. This CDR3 reads CASRQGNEQYF. DNA of the CDR3: TGTGCCAGCAGGCAGGGTAACGAGCAGTACTTC.

J is TRBJ2-7 and V is TRBV2; D is unresolved. This CDR3 has 11 residues. Trimming pared 6 bases from V and 6 bases from J, leaving 9 bases between. Germline assignment: CDR1 SNHLY and CDR2 FYNNEI. The CDR3 DNA reads as TGTGCCAGCAGCCCGCCCCCCGAGCAGTACTTC. Translated, it gives CASSPPPEQYF.

CDR3 in DNA: TGTGCCATCAGGGGGACTGGAAACACCATATATTTT. This codes for CAIRGTGNTIYF. The J gene is TRBJ1-3, the V gene TRBV10-3; D ambiguous. V gave up 6 bases and J gave up 2 bases, with 5 bases separating them. Germline CDR1 and CDR2: ENHRY and SYGVKD. The CDR3 runs 12 residues.

The chain uses TRBV9 and TRBJ2-5, with 15 nucleotides matching TRBD2. CDR1 SGDLS and CDR2 YYNGEE come from the germline V gene. Trimming took 1 base from V and 4 from J; bases not matched to a gene: 11. The CDR3 consists of 19 residues. CDR3 in DNA: TGTGCCAGCAGCGTATCATTCGGACTAGCGGGAGGGGCCCCAGAGACCCAGTACTTC. Its protein is CASSVSFGLAGGAPETQYF.

The chain joins TRBV27 to TRBJ2-5; 9 positions agree with TRBD1. The J call may be incorrect, as the DNA end agrees better with TRBJ2-7. This CDR3 has 14 residues. CDR1 is MNHEY, CDR2 SMNVEV, per germline (reference sequence). CDR3 sequence (DNA): TGTGCCACCCGAGGGACAGGGTATTCCTACGAGCAGTACTTC. The encoded protein is CATRGTGYSYEQYF.

This chain uses TRBV7-2 with TRBJ2-1, with D uncertain. CDR3 length: 16 amino acids. In germline, CDR1 is SGHTA, CDR2 FQGNSA. The V end lost 2 bases, the J end lost 10 bases, and 21 bases lay between the germline ends. The CDR3, as DNA: TGTGCCAGCAGCTTAACGCACGTAGCTCTCAATGTAGAGCAGTTCTTC. It translates to CASSLTHVALNVEQFF.

The rearrangement links TRBV6-1 to TRBJ1-1; D gene ambiguous. CDR1 is MNHNS and CDR2 is SASEGT in the germline V gene. The CDR3 length is 12 residues. Trimming stripped 7 bases from V and 4 bases from J, with 10 bases between. The DNA of the CDR3 is TGTGCCAGCAAGGGTTGGGTCACTGAAGCTTTCTTT. This sequence encodes CASKGWVTEAFF.

Concerning this clone itself: Given a much more abundant clone one base away, this may be a read error. The V and J genes are TRBV5-6 and TRBJ1-2; no clear D gene. From germline, CDR1 is SGHDT and CDR2 YYEEEE. The CDR3 loop spans 13 amino acids. In DNA form, the CDR3 reads TGTACCAGCAGCATTTCGTCTAACTATGGCTACACCTTC. Its protein is CTSSISSNYGYTF.

In the case of this clone: A read error likely explains this, since a far larger clone differs by one base. This specimen includes other DNA sequences encoding the same CDR3. The chain couples TRBV5-1 to TRBJ2-5, with D perhaps TRBD1 or TRBD2 (5 bases each). Trimming removed 4 bases from V and 2 bases from J, with 9 bases in between. The CDR3 contains 13 residues. The germline gives CDR1 SGHRS, CDR2 YFSETQ. The CDR3 nucleotides are TGCGCCAGCAGCAGGGACGGACAAGAGACCCAGTACTTC. It encodes CASSRDGQETQYF.

This chain uses TRBV7-9 with TRBJ2-2; the D call may be TRBD1 or TRBD2 (5 bases each). V lost 1 base and J 4 bases, leaving 10 bases between the germline ends. The CDR3 sequence is 15 residues long. Germline-derived CDR1 and CDR2 are SEHNR and FQNEAQ (reference sequence). This CDR3 reads CASSLDPGSTGELFF. The CDR3 DNA follows: TGTGCCAGCAGCTTAGATCCAGGGAGCACCGGGGAGCTGTTTTTT.

This chain joins TRBV7-3 and TRBJ2-7, with D maybe TRBD2 (6 bases). Germline V gives CDR1 SGHTA, CDR2 FQGTGA. Between the trimmed V and J ends, which lost 4 bases and 3 bases, there was a span of 13 bases. The CDR3 runs to 14 residues. The CDR3 sequence: CASSYGTGDYEQYF. CDR3 sequence (DNA): TGTGCCAGCAGCTACGGGACTGGCGACTACGAGCAGTACTTC. Complete variable domain (other parts from reference TRBV7-3 and TRBJ2-7): GAGVSQTPSNKVTEKGKYVELRCDPISGHTALYWYRQSLGQGPEFLIYFQGTGAADDSGLPNDRFFAVRPEGSVSTLKIQRTERGDSAVYLCASSYGTGDYEQYFGPGTRLTVT.

This chain links TRBV9 with TRBJ2-5; the match to TRBD1 covers 8 bases. Per germline, CDR1 SGDLS and CDR2 YYNGEE. V lost 0 bases to trimming and J lost 4 bases; unmatched junction nucleotides: 2. The CDR3 length is 14 residues. The CDR3 sequence: CASSVGTGRETQYF. CDR3 coding DNA: TGTGCCAGCAGCGTAGGGACAGGGAGAGAGACCCAGTACTTC.

Points on this clone: The sample carries other DNA sequences with the same CDR3. V is TRBV7-3 and J is TRBJ2-7, with 14 bases fitting TRBD2. The V segment lost 3 bases and the J segment 4 bases; nucleotides outside the gene matches: 2. Germline CDR1 and CDR2: SGHTA and FQGTGA. The CDR3 consists of 15 residues. The CDR3 DNA reads as TGTGCCAGCAGCTTCGGGACTAGCGGGAGTTACGAGCAGTACTTC. Protein: CASSFGTSGSYEQYF.

This chain links TRBV4-1 with TRBJ2-5, with D unclear. The assigned J gene may be wrong: the sequence end matches TRBJ2-7 better. The germline gives CDR1 MGHRA, CDR2 YSYEKL. The CDR3 has 14 amino acids. CDR3: CASSQGIFSYEQYF. CDR3 coding DNA: TGCGCCAGCAGCCAAGGAATTTTCTCCTACGAGCAGTACTTC.

The rearrangement joins TRBV5-1 to TRBJ2-2; 7 nucleotides match TRBD1. Germline CDR1 SGHRS, CDR2 YFSETQ. The CDR3 totals 17 residues. With 4 bases clipped from V and 0 bases from J, the junction kept 9 bases outside the gene matches. CDR3 protein: CASSKNYRGSNTGELFF. CDR3 coding DNA: TGCGCCAGCAGCAAAAACTACAGGGGCTCGAACACCGGGGAGCTGTTTTTT. Drawing the rest from reference TRBV5-1 and TRBJ2-2, the complete variable domain is KAGVTQTPRYLIKTRGQQVTLSCSPISGHRSVSWYQQTPGQGLQFLFEYFSETQRNKGNFPGRFSGRQFSNSRSEMNVSTLELGDSALYLCASSKNYRGSNTGELFFGEGSRLTVL.